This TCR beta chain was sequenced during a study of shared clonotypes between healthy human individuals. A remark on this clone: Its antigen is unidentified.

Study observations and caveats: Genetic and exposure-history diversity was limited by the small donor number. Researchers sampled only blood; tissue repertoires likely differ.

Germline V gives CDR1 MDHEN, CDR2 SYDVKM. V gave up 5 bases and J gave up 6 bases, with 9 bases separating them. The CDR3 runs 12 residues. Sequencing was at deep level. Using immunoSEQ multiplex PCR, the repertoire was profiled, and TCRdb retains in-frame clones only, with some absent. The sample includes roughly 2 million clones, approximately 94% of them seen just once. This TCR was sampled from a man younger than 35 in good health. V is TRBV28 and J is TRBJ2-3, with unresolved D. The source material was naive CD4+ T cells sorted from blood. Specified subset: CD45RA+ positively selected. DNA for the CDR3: TGTGCCAGCAGTCCACGAGTGGATACGCAGTATTTT. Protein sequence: CASSPRVDTQYF.